This TCR beta chain was sequenced in a study of vaccination and CD4 T cells after COVID-19. As for the study in general: Overlapping SARS-CoV-2, HCoV-NL63, HCoV-OC43 and HCoV-229E spike peptides stimulated the cells. General observations from the study: For SARS-CoV-2-reactive clonotypes, the median went from 21 to 38, a nonsignificant increase.

This clonotype has more than one count but fewer than ten. Its cognate antigen is unknown. With the Oncomine TCR Beta short-read assay, DNA from cultured CD4+ T cells was sequenced. Each CDR3 protein gets one entry after TCRdb re-called the PCR reads with MiXCR. Seen here are some 18,000 distinct CDR3 sequences, around 60% observed once, and the top ten hold 5.5% to 7%. Germline V gives CDR1 KGHSH, CDR2 LQKENI. The CDR3 length is 13 residues. The ends lost 2 bases at V and 4 bases at J; junction bases unmatched: 1. Documented treatment: approximately nine-day PBMC culture with coronavirus spike peptide pools or control peptides (ViraFEST assay).

This receptor was obtained from a human donor who had recovered from COVID-19. The sample consisted of CD4+ T cells from blood, cultured in vitro, taken before SARS-CoV-2 vaccination. The chain employs TRBV18 and TRBJ2-5; 7 bases map to TRBD2. The CDR3 reads CASSPTGGETQYF. CDR3 nucleotides: TGTGCCAGCTCACCAACGGGAGGAGAGACCCAGTACTTC. Variable domain in full (rest from reference TRBV18 and TRBJ2-5): NAGVMQNPRHLVRRRGQEARLRCSPMKGHSHVYWYRQLPEEGLKFMVYLQKENIIDESGMPKERFSAEFPKEGPSILRIQQVVRGDSAAYFCASSPTGGETQYFGPGTRLLVL.